This T cell receptor (beta chain) was found in a study of OX40 agonist ivuxolimab in advanced cancers. Study results and caveats: On average, CD8+ T cells had more expanded clones than CD4+.

The table came from immunoSEQ multiplex PCR; TCRdb's copy has only in-frame clones and leaves some out. The sample consists of roughly 76,000 clones, about 93% of them appearing once. As for this clone: What it binds is unknown.

The CDR3 covers 12 residues. Germline loops: CDR1 SGHTS, CDR2 YDEGEE. V lost 4 bases, J lost 6 bases, and 11 bases lay in between. This TCR came from an adult with an advanced solid tumor such as melanoma, head and neck, liver or kidney cancer. V is TRBV5-8 and J is TRBJ2-7; no definite D call. The sample in question was CD4+ or CD8+ T cells sorted from blood, obtained in a trial of the OX40 agonist ivuxolimab. The CDR3 sequence: CASSPPVSEQYF. The CDR3, as DNA: TGTGCCAGCAGCCCCCCAGTTAGCGAGCAGTACTTC.